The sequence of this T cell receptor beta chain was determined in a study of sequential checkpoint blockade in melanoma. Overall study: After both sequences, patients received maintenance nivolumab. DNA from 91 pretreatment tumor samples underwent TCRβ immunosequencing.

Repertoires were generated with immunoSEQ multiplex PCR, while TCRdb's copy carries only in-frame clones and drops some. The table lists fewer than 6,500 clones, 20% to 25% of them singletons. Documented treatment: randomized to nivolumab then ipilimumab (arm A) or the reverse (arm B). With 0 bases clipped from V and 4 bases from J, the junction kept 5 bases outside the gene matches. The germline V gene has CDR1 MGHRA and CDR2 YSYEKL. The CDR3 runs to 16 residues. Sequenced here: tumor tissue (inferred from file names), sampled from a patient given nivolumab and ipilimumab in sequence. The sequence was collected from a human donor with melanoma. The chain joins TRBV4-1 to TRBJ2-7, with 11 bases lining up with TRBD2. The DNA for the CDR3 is TGCGCCAGCAGCCAAGATTTGACTAGCGGGGCTTACGAGCAGTACTTC. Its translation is CASSQDLTSGAYEQYF.